Listed below are T cell receptor beta chains from one sample, sequenced in a study of blood T cell repertoires in COVID-19. Here immunoSEQ multiplex PCR was the method, and the copy in TCRdb shows in-frame clones only, minus some. Among about 200,000 clones, 75% to 85% were seen once, and the ten largest hold more than 2%. Sequenced sample: peripheral blood. These receptors were taken from a woman in her seventies with COVID-19, enrolled during active disease. CDR3s include the opening cysteine and the closing phenylalanine or tryptophan. The D gene is left open where the match is weak. Clone size, where shown, is once, few, many, or a class for clones that have expanded.

>TRBJ2-1|TRBV5-1|NA|TRBD2
TGCGCCAGCAGCTTGGGACTAGCGGGGGCCGTCAATGAGCAGTTCTTC
CASSLGLAGAVNEQFF
>TRBJ2-5|TRBV15|NA|NA
TGTGCCACCAGCAGGACAGGAGCCCAAGAGACCCAGTACTTC
CATSRTGAQETQYF
>TRBJ1-1|TRBV5-1|NA|TRBD1
TGCGCCAGCAGCTCGCGACAGGGGAGCACTGAAGCTTTCTTT
CASSSRQGSTEAFF
>TRBJ1-6|TRBV19|once|TRBD1
TGTGCCAGTACCGATGGAGGGGGAGACAGGGGATTATCACCCCTCCACTTT
CASTDGGGDRGLSPLHF
>TRBJ2-2|TRBV19|NA|NA
TGTGCCAGTAGTTACGGTATCGGGGAGCTGTTTTTT
CASSYGIGELFF
>TRBJ1-6|TRBV28|NA|NA
TGTGCCAGCAGTTCCCGCCTCGGGTTACTCCACTTT
CASSSRLGLLHF
>TRBJ1-1|TRBV9|many|TRBD1
TGTGCCAGCAGCACCCGACAGGGCCTCGGGGCTGAAGCTTTCTTT
CASSTRQGLGAEAFF
>TRBJ2-2|TRBV19|NA|TRBD2
TGTGCCAGTAGTATTGGTACTAGCGGCCCCGGGGAGCTGTTTTTT
CASSIGTSGPGELFF
>TRBJ2-3|TRBV30|NA|NA
TGTGCCTGGGTAAAGGACAGACCCACAGATACGCAGTATTTT
CAWVKDRPTDTQYF
>TRBJ1-2|TRBV25-1|NA|NA
TGTGCCAGCAGTGAATGGCAGGGGAGCTATGGCTACACCTTC
CASSEWQGSYGYTF
>TRBJ1-1|TRBV6-2/TRBV6-3|NA|NA
TGTGCCAGCAGCCTAGGGGACACTGAAGCTTTCTTT
CASSLGDTEAFF
>TRBJ1-5|TRBV7-2|NA|NA
TGTGCCAGCAGCTTCAGGGATAATCAGCCCCAGCATTTT
CASSFRDNQPQHF
>TRBJ1-1|TRBV18|once|TRBD1
TGTGCCAGCTCACGACAGGGGTTAGGCACTGAAGCTTTCTTT
CASSRQGLGTEAFF
>TRBJ2-7|TRBV30|once|TRBD2
TGTGCCTGGAGGGAGGGGTCTAGCGGACGCTACGAGCAGTACTTC
CAWREGSSGRYEQYF
>TRBJ1-4|TRBV19|NA|NA
TGTGCCAGTAGCGTGACAGTGGTTGAAAAACTGTTTTTT
CASSVTVVEKLFF
>TRBJ1-5|TRBV7-3|NA|TRBD1
TGTGCCAGCAGCCGGGACAGGGATCAGCCCCAGCATTTT
CASSRDRDQPQHF
>TRBJ1-1|TRBV27|NA|NA
TGTGCCAGCAGTTTGTTCGGACTCTCTGAAGCTTTCTTT
CASSLFGLSEAFF